This TCR beta chain is drawn from a study of response to subunit inactivated influenza vaccine. The V gene's germline CDR1 is DFQATT and CDR2 SNEGSKA (reference sequence). The germline V and J ends were trimmed by 6 bases and 3 bases, with 21 bases remaining between them. CDR3 length: 16 amino acids. TCRdb passed the RT-PCR reads through MiXCR, listing each CDR3 protein once. The table records roughly 540,000 distinct CDR3 sequences, under 30% of them present only once. The table lists this clonotype with a few counts. The same data also went into a second study, on T cells expressing NK-cell markers. This second study says: TCR beta libraries carry UMIs added by 5'RACE template switching. Repertoire data for TCR beta were derived from sorted T cells (CD3+CD56+NKG2C+, CD3+CD56+NKG2C- and CD3+CD56-NKG2C+). Seven sequenced donors out of eight were HCMV-seropositive, one seronegative. Dominant NKG2C+ clonotypes in a handful of donors made up about 1.0-7.0% of CD8+ T cells. Clones of NKG2C+ T cells that had expanded were of unclear HCMV specificity.

The chain has TRBV20-1 and TRBJ2-1; D perhaps matches TRBD1 (6 bases). The clonotype comes from a man aged 45 to 65 who received an inactivated influenza vaccine. This specimen was CD4+ T cells sorted from PBMCs, taken roughly 12 days after vaccination. The CDR3 protein is CSARDTIGSVYNEQFF. DNA for the CDR3: TGCAGTGCCCGGGACACCATAGGGTCCGTCTACAATGAGCAGTTCTTC.